The rows below give T cell receptor beta chains drawn from one sample of a study of T cell changes during pregnancy in multiple sclerosis. Clones were sequenced by immunoSEQ multiplex PCR, and TCRdb holds only the in-frame ones, with some missing. The top ten hold around 6% of the sample, which has some 120,000 clones, under 95% seen once. Sequenced here: peripheral blood, sampled before pregnancy. The receptor source for this set is a female donor with multiple sclerosis, enrolled in a pregnancy study. Each CDR3 is given with its conserved first and last residue. Each record gives: V gene, clone size, J gene, D gene, CDR3 DNA, CDR3 protein. The D gene is left open where the match is weak. Rows give clone size only sometimes, using once, few, many, or a class for an expanded clone.

v_gene: TRBV5-4; abundance: once; j_gene: TRBJ2-1; d_gene: -; CDR3nt: TGTGCCAGCAGCTCACCCCCCTTCCCGGGATTTACCTACAATGAGCAGTTCTTC; CDR3aa: CASSSPPFPGFTYNEQFF
v_gene: TRBV7-2; abundance: -; j_gene: TRBJ1-1; d_gene: -; CDR3nt: TGTGCCAGCAGCTATTCGACAGGTGGCACTGAAGCTTTCTTT; CDR3aa: CASSYSTGGTEAFF
v_gene: TRBV11-2; abundance: -; j_gene: TRBJ1-3; d_gene: -; CDR3nt: TGTGCCAGCAGCCAAGACAGCCAAACCATATATTTT; CDR3aa: CASSQDSQTIYF
v_gene: TRBV5-5; abundance: -; j_gene: TRBJ1-3; d_gene: -; CDR3nt: TGTGCCAGCAGCTTGGTAGACTCTGGAAACACCATATATTTT; CDR3aa: CASSLVDSGNTIYF
v_gene: TRBV2; abundance: once; j_gene: TRBJ2-7; d_gene: -; CDR3nt: TGTGCCAGCAGTGAAGCGCGGGGGCAGTACTTC; CDR3aa: CASSEARGQYF
v_gene: TRBV18; abundance: -; j_gene: TRBJ2-1; d_gene: -; CDR3nt: TGTGCCAGCTCACCAAATAGCTACAATGAGCAGTTCTTC; CDR3aa: CASSPNSYNEQFF
v_gene: TRBV6-1; abundance: -; j_gene: TRBJ1-2; d_gene: TRBD1; CDR3nt: TGTGCCAGCAGCGACCGGGACAGAGGGGGCTACACCTTC; CDR3aa: CASSDRDRGGYTF
v_gene: TRBV19; abundance: -; j_gene: TRBJ2-2; d_gene: TRBD2; CDR3nt: TGTGCCAGTAGTATAGGACCGGGGAGGGACACCGGGGAGCTGTTTTTT; CDR3aa: CASSIGPGRDTGELFF
v_gene: TRBV9; abundance: few; j_gene: TRBJ1-2; d_gene: -; CDR3nt: TGTGCCAGCAGCGTGGCCGCACAGGGCCCTAACTATGGCTACACCTTC; CDR3aa: CASSVAAQGPNYGYTF
v_gene: TRBV2; abundance: -; j_gene: TRBJ2-3; d_gene: TRBD2; CDR3nt: TGTGCCAGCAGTGAAGAGAGTAGCGGGGGACACACAGATACGCAGTATTTT; CDR3aa: CASSEESSGGHTDTQYF
v_gene: TRBV30; abundance: -; j_gene: TRBJ2-1; d_gene: TRBD1; CDR3nt: TGTGCCTGTCACCGGACAGGGAGCGATGAGCAGTTCTTC; CDR3aa: CACHRTGSDEQFF
v_gene: TRBV30; abundance: few; j_gene: TRBJ2-5; d_gene: TRBD1; CDR3nt: TGTGCCTGGAGTCCTGGGACAGGCAACCAAGAGACCCAGTACTTC; CDR3aa: CAWSPGTGNQETQYF
v_gene: TRBV18; abundance: -; j_gene: TRBJ1-2; d_gene: -; CDR3nt: TGTGCCAGCTCGCTTTATAGAGGGCACTATGGCTACACCTTC; CDR3aa: CASSLYRGHYGYTF
v_gene: TRBV7-9; abundance: -; j_gene: TRBJ1-4; d_gene: -; CDR3nt: TGTGCCAGCAGCTTAGGGCAGGGTCATAATGAAAAACTGTTTTTT; CDR3aa: CASSLGQGHNEKLFF
v_gene: TRBV7-9; abundance: once; j_gene: TRBJ2-5; d_gene: -; CDR3nt: TGTGCCAGCAGCCCGGCGGCAGTCCAAGAGACCCAGTACTTC; CDR3aa: CASSPAAVQETQYF
v_gene: TRBV6-5; abundance: -; j_gene: TRBJ1-6; d_gene: TRBD1; CDR3nt: TGTGCCAGCAGCCCGGACAGGGGCGGTAATTCACCCCTCCACTTT; CDR3aa: CASSPDRGGNSPLHF
v_gene: TRBV7-2; abundance: once; j_gene: TRBJ1-4; d_gene: TRBD1; CDR3nt: TGTGCCAGCAGCCCGAGACCCGGGACAGGGAGTGAAAAACTGTTTTTT; CDR3aa: CASSPRPGTGSEKLFF
v_gene: TRBV11-2; abundance: -; j_gene: TRBJ1-4; d_gene: TRBD1; CDR3nt: TGTGCCAGCAGCTTGAGACAGGGTCAAAATGAAAAACTGTTTTTT; CDR3aa: CASSLRQGQNEKLFF
v_gene: TRBV6-1; abundance: -; j_gene: TRBJ1-2; d_gene: -; CDR3nt: TGTGCCAGCAGTGTTGCGACAGGTGGCTACACCTTC; CDR3aa: CASSVATGGYTF
v_gene: TRBV29-1; abundance: few; j_gene: TRBJ2-7; d_gene: TRBD2; CDR3nt: TGCAGCGTCATCGGGAGGGATTATCCCTACGAGCAGTACTTC; CDR3aa: CSVIGRDYPYEQYF
v_gene: TRBV2; abundance: -; j_gene: TRBJ1-6; d_gene: -; CDR3nt: TGTGCCAGCAGAGAGAGTTCGACAAGGTATAATTCACCCCTCCACTTT; CDR3aa: CASRESSTRYNSPLHF
v_gene: TRBV2; abundance: few; j_gene: TRBJ2-2; d_gene: TRBD2; CDR3nt: TGTGCCAGCACACCACTAGCGGGAGGGGGCGGGGAGCTGTTTTTT; CDR3aa: CASTPLAGGGGELFF
v_gene: TRBV5-1; abundance: -; j_gene: TRBJ1-3; d_gene: -; CDR3nt: TGCGCCAGCAGCGCAGGGTTCGACGGAAACACCATATATTTT; CDR3aa: CASSAGFDGNTIYF
v_gene: TRBV19; abundance: -; j_gene: TRBJ1-4; d_gene: -; CDR3nt: TGTGCCAGTAGTATCCGGACACGGGGGGAAAAACTGTTTTTT; CDR3aa: CASSIRTRGEKLFF
v_gene: TRBV7-6; abundance: -; j_gene: TRBJ2-7; d_gene: -; CDR3nt: TGTGCCAGCAGCTTAGAGCGCCGGGTCGGGACCTACGAGCAGTACTTC; CDR3aa: CASSLERRVGTYEQYF
v_gene: TRBV28; abundance: -; j_gene: TRBJ1-1; d_gene: -; CDR3nt: TGTGCCAGCAGTTTAACAGGTCCAAACACTGAAGCTTTCTTT; CDR3aa: CASSLTGPNTEAFF
v_gene: TRBV27; abundance: once; j_gene: TRBJ2-1; d_gene: TRBD1; CDR3nt: TGTGCCAGCAGTTCCCAAGACAGGGATGAGCAGTTCTTC; CDR3aa: CASSSQDRDEQFF
v_gene: TRBV5-1; abundance: -; j_gene: TRBJ2-5; d_gene: TRBD2; CDR3nt: TGCGCCAGCAGCTTGGCCGTGCGGGGGGGCCCCCAAGAGACCCAGTACTTC; CDR3aa: CASSLAVRGGPQETQYF
v_gene: TRBV27; abundance: -; j_gene: TRBJ2-2; d_gene: TRBD2; CDR3nt: TGTGCCAGCAAAGGCCTAGCGGGGACCTCGGGCGGGGAGCTGTTTTTT; CDR3aa: CASKGLAGTSGGELFF
v_gene: TRBV13; abundance: -; j_gene: TRBJ2-3; d_gene: TRBD2; CDR3nt: TGTGCCAGCAGCGTGGGACTAGCGTATACAGATACGCAGTATTTT; CDR3aa: CASSVGLAYTDTQYF
v_gene: TRBV18; abundance: few; j_gene: TRBJ2-5; d_gene: -; CDR3nt: TGTGCCAGCTCAACAGTCCAAGAGACCCAGTACTTC; CDR3aa: CASSTVQETQYF
v_gene: TRBV7-3; abundance: once; j_gene: TRBJ2-3; d_gene: -; CDR3nt: TGTGCCACCGCTAGGGGGGGAACAGATACGCAGTATTTT; CDR3aa: CATARGGTDTQYF
v_gene: TRBV5-1; abundance: -; j_gene: TRBJ2-2; d_gene: TRBD1; CDR3nt: TGCGCCAGCAGCGCCTTCGGGACAGGGGACACCGGGGAGCTGTTTTTT; CDR3aa: CASSAFGTGDTGELFF
v_gene: TRBV6-4; abundance: -; j_gene: TRBJ2-1; d_gene: TRBD2; CDR3nt: TGTGCCAGCAGTGAGCGGGGGGGCTCCTACAATGAGCAGTTCTTC; CDR3aa: CASSERGGSYNEQFF
v_gene: TRBV13; abundance: once; j_gene: TRBJ2-1; d_gene: -; CDR3nt: TGTGCCAGCAGCCAAGGACTTTCGTTCTCCTACAATGAGCAGTTCTTC; CDR3aa: CASSQGLSFSYNEQFF
v_gene: TRBV6-1; abundance: -; j_gene: TRBJ1-4; d_gene: -; CDR3nt: TGTGCCAGCAGTGAAGCGACAGGTACTAGGGGAAAACTGTTTTTT; CDR3aa: CASSEATGTRGKLFF
v_gene: TRBV28; abundance: -; j_gene: TRBJ2-6; d_gene: TRBD2; CDR3nt: TGTGCCACTTCGGGGAGGGCTGGCGCTGGGGCCAACGTCCTGACTTTC; CDR3aa: CATSGRAGAGANVLTF
v_gene: TRBV6-1; abundance: -; j_gene: TRBJ1-6; d_gene: -; CDR3nt: TGTGCCAGCAGTGAAGCATTGGGGGGGGCTCTATGGAATTCACCCCTCCACTTT; CDR3aa: CASSEALGGALWNSPLHF
v_gene: TRBV19; abundance: -; j_gene: TRBJ1-5; d_gene: TRBD1; CDR3nt: TGTGCCAGTAGTACCCCGACAGGGATTGACAATCAGCCCCAGCATTTT; CDR3aa: CASSTPTGIDNQPQHF
v_gene: TRBV6-5; abundance: -; j_gene: TRBJ2-2; d_gene: -; CDR3nt: TGTGCCAGCCCCAGGGCGGGACAGAACACCGGGGAGCCGTTTTTT; CDR3aa: CASPRAGQNTGEPFF
v_gene: TRBV28; abundance: -; j_gene: TRBJ1-5; d_gene: TRBD1; CDR3nt: TGTGCCAGCAGTTTAGGGCAGGGGGCGCGGATAAGCAATCAGCCCCAGCATTTT; CDR3aa: CASSLGQGARISNQPQHF
v_gene: TRBV30; abundance: -; j_gene: TRBJ1-2; d_gene: -; CDR3nt: TGTGCCTGGAATCTCGGACATCCACCCTATGGCTACACCTTC; CDR3aa: CAWNLGHPPYGYTF
v_gene: TRBV19; abundance: few; j_gene: TRBJ1-1; d_gene: -; CDR3nt: TGTGCCAGTAGTAGTCGGGACACGAACACTGAAGCTTTCTTT; CDR3aa: CASSSRDTNTEAFF
v_gene: TRBV19; abundance: once; j_gene: TRBJ2-7; d_gene: TRBD1; CDR3nt: TGTGCCAGTAGTATCGGGACAGGGCTAGGAGACGAGCAGTACTTC; CDR3aa: CASSIGTGLGDEQYF
v_gene: TRBV11-2; abundance: -; j_gene: TRBJ2-7; d_gene: -; CDR3nt: TGTGCCAGCAGCTCACACCCGGGGGGCAACGAGCAGTACTTC; CDR3aa: CASSSHPGGNEQYF
v_gene: TRBV4-1; abundance: -; j_gene: TRBJ1-1; d_gene: -; CDR3nt: TGCGCCAGCAGCCAAGTAAGGGGGACCTCATGGGCTAACACTGAAGCTTTCTTT; CDR3aa: CASSQVRGTSWANTEAFF
v_gene: TRBV6-6; abundance: -; j_gene: TRBJ1-3; d_gene: TRBD1; CDR3nt: TGTGCCAGCAGCCTGGACAGGGTGGGAGGAAACACCATATATTTT; CDR3aa: CASSLDRVGGNTIYF
v_gene: TRBV4-2; abundance: -; j_gene: TRBJ1-1; d_gene: -; CDR3nt: TGTGCCAGCAGCCAGGCTTCGGGCACTGAAGCTTTCTTT; CDR3aa: CASSQASGTEAFF
v_gene: TRBV5-1; abundance: -; j_gene: TRBJ2-3; d_gene: TRBD1; CDR3nt: TGCGCCAGCAGCTTACAGGGGCGCGGAGATACGCAGTATTTT; CDR3aa: CASSLQGRGDTQYF
v_gene: TRBV5-5; abundance: -; j_gene: TRBJ2-3; d_gene: TRBD2; CDR3nt: TGTGCCAGCAGCTTGGTGCTCGGGAGGGTGGATACGCAGTATTTT; CDR3aa: CASSLVLGRVDTQYF
v_gene: TRBV27; abundance: -; j_gene: TRBJ2-7; d_gene: -; CDR3nt: TGTGCCAGCAGTCCCTGGGCCAGGTCCTACGAGCAGTACTTC; CDR3aa: CASSPWARSYEQYF
v_gene: TRBV7-2; abundance: -; j_gene: TRBJ1-1; d_gene: -; CDR3nt: TGTGCCAGCAGCTTAATGTATCCGGGACTCCCTTTGAACACTGAAGCTTTCTTT; CDR3aa: CASSLMYPGLPLNTEAFF
v_gene: TRBV19; abundance: -; j_gene: TRBJ2-5; d_gene: TRBD2; CDR3nt: TGTGCCAGTAGTATAGGGAGAGGTAGCGGGGCGGCGAAAGAGACCCAGTACTTC; CDR3aa: CASSIGRGSGAAKETQYF